Included here is one T cell receptor beta chain sequence, with context. Two oligonucleotides, mixed equimolar, formed the beta constant-region primer covering TRBC1 and TRBC2. Ligated cDNA was amplified by four rounds of PCR with nested alpha and beta constant-region primers and SP2. TCRdb ran MiXCR on the UMI-ligation and nested PCR reads and lists one entry per CDR3 protein. The sample includes approximately 80,000 distinct CDR3 sequences, over 8.5% of them seen just once. This sample was taken from a study of naive and memory T cell subsets. CDR3 length: 14 residues. Trimming removed 5 bases at V and 5 bases at J, with 13 bases between. Germline CDR1 SEHNR, CDR2 FQNEAQ (reference sequence). Cells stained for CD3, CD4, CD8, CD45RA, CD27 and viability were sorted into four CD45RA/CD27 subsets.

The source material was naive CD8+ T cells from blood. The chain is built from TRBV7-9 and TRBJ2-4; maybe TRBD2 (6 bases). This clonotype originated in a human donor in good health. CDR3 loop: CASSPKPGENIQYF. The CDR3 DNA follows: TGTGCCAGCAGCCCGAAACCGGGGGAAAACATTCAGTACTTC. The whole variable domain, filled in from reference TRBV7-9 and TRBJ2-4, reads DTGVSQNPRHKITKRGQNVTFRCDPISEHNRLYWYRQTLGQGPEFLTYFQNEAQLEKSRLLSDRFSAERPKGSFSTLEIQRTEQGDSAMYLCASSPKPGENIQYFGAGTRLSVL.